These 22 T cell receptor beta chains were sequenced from one sample in a study of long-term antiretroviral therapy in people with HIV. They ran version v3.0 of the immunoSEQ assay at survey level. TCRdb's table, derived via immunoSEQ multiplex PCR, lists solely in-frame clones and lacks some. The sample contains over 15,000 clones, around 86% of which appear only once. The specimen was unsorted PBMCs, collected 0.5 years after starting antiretroviral therapy. These receptors were obtained from a man in his forties or fifties with HIV.

The genes are TRBV19 and TRBJ1-3; unclear D gene. Trimming shortened V by 5 bases and J by 0 bases, and 8 bases separated the two germline ends. The CDR3 length is 14 residues. Germline V CDR1 and CDR2: LNHDA, SQIVND (reference sequence). CDR3 in DNA: TGTGCCAGTAGTTTAGTGCACTCTGGAAACACCATATATTTT. Its protein product is CASSLVHSGNTIYF.

The chain uses TRBV5-4 and TRBJ2-2; no clear D. CDR1 is SGHNT, CDR2 YYREEE, per germline (reference sequence). CDR3 length equals 12 residues. Trimming cost V 4 bases and J 2 bases, with 3 bases left between them. In DNA, the CDR3 is TGTGCCAGCAGCCCAAACACCGGGGAGCTGTTTTTT. Translated, it gives CASSPNTGELFF.

V is TRBV6-6 and J is TRBJ2-2; possible D gene TRBD1, 6 bases. The CDR3 runs 14 residues. Germline-derived CDR1 and CDR2 are MNHNY and SVGAGI (reference sequence). Deletions cut 0 bases from V and 4 bases from J, with 6 bases between. CDR3 loop: CASSYSGGTGELFF. Here the CDR3 DNA reads TGTGCCAGCAGTTACTCAGGGGGCACCGGGGAGCTGTTTTTT.

The chain has TRBV28 and TRBJ1-2, with a weak D call TRBD1 (6 bases). Germline V gives CDR1 MDHEN, CDR2 SYDVKM. The CDR3 extends over 14 amino acids. V lost 5 bases and J 7 bases, leaving 17 bases between the germline ends. The CDR3 reads CASSPGVVGLGYTF. The CDR3 nucleotides are TGTGCCAGCAGTCCAGGGGTAGTAGGCCTTGGCTACACCTTC.

For the CDR3, the DNA is TGTGCCAGCAGCCCCTGGGCTCCTTCCGAGCAGTACTTC. The encoded protein is CASSPWAPSEQYF. The chain couples TRBV7-2 to TRBJ2-7; D is undetermined. The CDR3 loop spans 13 amino acids. Trimming took off 5 bases at V and 6 bases at J, with 14 bases between the two ends. Germline lookup yields CDR1 SGHTA and CDR2 FQGNSA. The full variable domain, in which reference TRBV7-2 and TRBJ2-7 provide the parts outside the CDR3, is GAGVSQSPSNKVTEKGKDVELRCDPISGHTALYWYRQSLGQGLEFLIYFQGNSAPDKSGLPSDRFSAERTGGSVSTLTIQRTQQEDSAVYLCASSPWAPSEQYFGPGTRLTVT.

The chain recombines TRBV5-4 with TRBJ1-2; no definite D call. CDR1 is SGHNT, CDR2 YYREEE, per germline (reference sequence). CDR3 size: 15 residues. Between the trimmed V and J ends, which lost 0 bases and 6 bases, there was a span of 15 bases. CDR3 region: CASSLVNEGANGYTF. The CDR3 nucleotides read TGTGCCAGCAGCTTGGTAAATGAGGGCGCGAATGGCTACACCTTC.

The chain combines TRBV6-1 with TRBJ1-5; D remains ambiguous. CDR1 MNHNS and CDR2 SASEGT come from the germline V gene. This CDR3 region has 13 residues. Trimming cost V 3 bases and J 7 bases, with 10 bases left between them. As DNA, the CDR3 is TGTGCCAGCAGTGATCGAGGGTTGCAGCCCCAGCATTTT. This gives the protein CASSDRGLQPQHF.

This clone was detected once. V and J are TRBV15 and TRBJ2-7, with D possibly matching TRBD2 (5 bases). V dropped 0 bases and J dropped 3 bases, with 12 bases sitting between them. The CDR3 has 15 residues. The V gene's germline CDR1 is LNHNV and CDR2 YYDKDF (reference sequence). CDR3 DNA: TGTGCCACCAGCAGAGATTACGGACGGGGCTACGAGCAGTACTTC. Its protein product is CATSRDYGRGYEQYF. The variable domain in full, completed from reference TRBV15 and TRBJ2-7, reads DAMVIQNPRYQVTQFGKPVTLSCSQTLNHNVMYWYQQKSSQAPKLLFHYYDKDFNNEADTPDNFQSRRPNTSFCFLDIRSPGLGDTAMYLCATSRDYGRGYEQYFGPGTRLTVT.

This chain connects TRBV21-1 to TRBJ2-7; TRBD2, the table's D call, was not compared with the DNA. TRBV21-1 is a recognized pseudogene. The CDR3 spans 13 residues. The CDR3 sequence is CATVRGSSYEQYF. CDR3 sequence (DNA): TGTGCCACCGTCAGAGGCTCTTCCTACGAGCAGTACTTC.

The genes are TRBV6-1 and TRBJ2-7; D not certain. From germline, CDR1 is MNHNS and CDR2 SASEGT. V lost 7 bases and J lost 2, with 12 bases in between. This CDR3 comprises 13 residues. The CDR3 DNA follows: TGTGCCAGCATAAGGGCGGCCACCTACGAGCAGTACTTC. Translating gives CASIRAATYEQYF.

V and J are TRBV5-1 and TRBJ1-5, with 8 bases that match TRBD1. V trimming: 2 bases; J trimming: 6 bases; junction bases outside the gene matches: 4. CDR1 and CDR2 from the germline V gene are SGHRS and YFSETQ. The CDR3 extends over 14 amino acids. CDR3 sequence: CASSLGQGGQPQHF. In DNA, the CDR3 is TGCGCCAGCAGCTTAGGACAGGGTGGTCAGCCCCAGCATTTT.

This chain connects TRBV7-3 to TRBJ2-1, with 7 bases fitting TRBD1. CDR3 size: 14 residues. The trim removed 5 bases at V and 8 bases at J, leaving 9 bases unmatched. Germline-derived CDR1 and CDR2 are SGHTA and FQGTGA. As DNA, the CDR3 is TGTGCCAGCAGCCCCGGGACAGTTAGCGATGAGCAGTTCTTC. It translates to CASSPGTVSDEQFF.

Within the sample, this clone is medium-sized. The chain carries TRBV11-2 and TRBJ1-1; the D is unclear. Germline lookup yields CDR1 SGHAT and CDR2 FQNNGV. Between the trimmed V and J ends, which lost 5 bases and 1 base, there was a span of 8 bases. This CDR3 has 13 amino acids. The CDR3 DNA follows: TGTGCCAGCAGCCTTTGGTCGAACACTGAAGCTTTCTTT. Translating gives CASSLWSNTEAFF.

J is TRBJ2-1 and V is TRBV28; D remains unclear. Trimming took 7 bases from V and 7 from J, leaving 8 bases between them. From germline, CDR1 is MDHEN and CDR2 SYDVKM. This CDR3 comprises 11 residues. CDR3 in amino acids: CASKRYNEQFF. CDR3 coding DNA: TGTGCCAGCAAAAGGTATAATGAGCAGTTCTTC. Full variable domain (remainder filled in from reference TRBV28 and TRBJ2-1): DVKVTQSSRYLVKRTGEKVFLECVQDMDHENMFWYRQDPGLGLRLIYFSYDVKMKEKGDIPEGYSVSREKKERFSLILESASTNQTSMYLCASKRYNEQFFGPGTRLTVL.

The chain has TRBV7-8 and TRBJ2-3, with TRBD1 as a possible D gene (8 bases). Trimming shortened V by 8 bases and J by 4 bases, and 13 bases separated the two germline ends. This CDR3 spans 13 amino acids. Germline CDR1 SGHVS, CDR2 FQNEAQ. The CDR3 is CASQTGGADTQYF. In DNA form, the CDR3 reads TGTGCCAGCCAAACAGGGGGGGCAGATACGCAGTATTTT.

The rearrangement links TRBV14 to TRBJ1-6; unclear D gene. V shed 4 bases and J shed 10 bases, with 14 bases lying between them. Germline CDR1 reads SGHDN; CDR2 reads FVKESK. CDR3 length: 14 amino acids. CDR3 nucleotide sequence: TGTGCCAGCAGCCGCGCGGCAGTCGGGTCACCCCTCCACTTT. This gives the protein CASSRAAVGSPLHF.

The chain has TRBV5-5 and TRBJ1-2; TRBD1 aligns across 7 bases. The CDR3 runs 15 residues. Germline loops: CDR1 SGHKS, CDR2 YYEKEE (reference sequence). Unmatched junction bases numbered 5, after V lost 3 bases and J lost 0 bases. The CDR3 spells CASSSTGSPNYGYTF. The CDR3 nucleotides are TGTGCCAGCAGCTCGACAGGGTCCCCTAACTATGGCTACACCTTC.

This chain links TRBV14 with TRBJ2-2; possible D gene TRBD2, 5 bases. The CDR3 covers 14 residues. Trimming stripped 4 bases from V and 6 bases from J, with 12 bases between. CDR1 and CDR2 from the germline V gene are SGHDN and FVKESK. CDR3 residues: CASSLRPGAGELFF. The DNA of the CDR3 is TGTGCCAGCAGCCTACGTCCCGGGGCCGGGGAGCTGTTTTTT.

The chain uses TRBV7-2 and TRBJ2-3, with 7 bases aligning to TRBD1. The V gene end was trimmed by 4 bases and the J gene end by 1 base; junction bases not matched to a gene: 11. Germline V lookup: CDR1 SGHTA, CDR2 FQGNSA. The CDR3 length is 17 residues. CDR3 sequence (DNA): TGTGCCAGCAGCTCCGTGACAGGGCCAGGGGGCACAGATACGCAGTATTTT. Translated, it gives CASSSVTGPGGTDTQYF.

The V call is TRBV27, the J call TRBJ2-2; weak D call: TRBD1 (6 bases). V lost 9 bases to trimming and J lost 4 bases, with 15 bases between them. Germline CDR1 and CDR2: MNHEY and SMNVEV (reference sequence). CDR3 size: 14 residues. The CDR3 region is CASKQGLGTGELFF. The DNA for the CDR3 is TGTGCCAGTAAACAGGGCCTGGGCACCGGGGAGCTGTTTTTT.

The chain couples TRBV7-9 to TRBJ2-7; D unresolved. Germline loops: CDR1 SEHNR, CDR2 FQNEAQ (reference sequence). Deletions cut 1 base from V and 3 bases from J, with 4 bases between. CDR3 length equals 12 residues. The CDR3 here is CASSLEDYEQYF. In nucleotides, the CDR3 is TGTGCCAGCAGCTTAGAGGACTACGAGCAGTACTTC.

This chain links TRBV7-8 with TRBJ1-4; TRBD1 matches at 11 bases. V lost 5 bases and J lost 1; bases outside the gene matches: 9. CDR1 is SGHVS and CDR2 is FQNEAQ in the germline V gene. The CDR3 is made up of 18 amino acids. The CDR3 sequence: CASSTRTGGALTNEKLFF. CDR3 coding DNA: TGTGCCAGCAGCACCAGGACAGGGGGCGCCTTAACTAATGAAAAACTGTTTTTT.